This note documents a single T cell receptor (beta chain) sequence. V was clipped by 6 bases and J by 6 bases; unmatched bases: 12. CDR1 and CDR2 from the germline V gene are MDHEN and SYDVKM. The CDR3 has 16 residues. The sample belongs to a study of blood T cell repertoires in COVID-19. Study as a whole: Acute-phase and convalescent COVID-19 samples originated in the United States, Italy and Spain. PBMCs, B-cell-depleted T cells, or T cells were the source of the cDNA or gDNA that made up the material.

In the study's own analysis: Nucleated cell number was recorded as an estimate derived from reference gene primer amplification. TCRdb keeps only in-frame clones here, not all; method: immunoSEQ multiplex PCR. The V and J calls and the clone size are those of that table, but D and trimming were determined from the DNA. This sample yields hundreds of thousands of clones, of which 85% to 90% are seen a single time; 3% to 3.5% belongs to the top ten. The chain recombines TRBV28 with TRBJ1-5; 9 bases align to TRBD1. The TCR originated in a man in his 60s with acute or convalescent COVID-19. Sequencing was carried out using peripheral blood. The CDR3 loop is CASSPGGTGLRQPQHF. CDR3 DNA sequence: TGTGCCAGCAGCCCCGGGGGGACAGGGCTGCGTCAGCCCCAGCATTTT. Drawing the rest from reference TRBV28 and TRBJ1-5, the complete variable domain is DVKVTQSSRYLVKRTGEKVFLECVQDMDHENMFWYRQDPGLGLRLIYFSYDVKMKEKGDIPEGYSVSREKKERFSLILESASTNQTSMYLCASSPGGTGLRQPQHFGDGTRLSIL.